This TCR beta chain was found in a study of identical twins' blood T cells. Study-wide points: Shared environment remains a possible cause of twin similarity.

Libraries were made from RNA as TCR cDNA, using a modified protocol. Each TCR cDNA library carried sample-specific barcodes on both ends. Authors' methods: Each library had about 2.2 to 3.6 million CDR3 reads and about 85,000 to nearly 550,000 clonotypes. TCRdb independently ran MiXCR on the 5' RACE reads; one entry per CDR3 protein. TCRdb, not the original authors, processed these V and J calls. The data hold around 380,000 distinct CDR3 sequences, with 28% observed a single time. About this clonotype: Its cognate antigen is unknown.

V gave up 5 bases and J gave up 2 bases; unmatched junction bases: 8. CDR3 length: 15 residues. CDR1 is SEHNR and CDR2 is FQNEAQ in the germline V gene (reference sequence). J is TRBJ1-2 and V is TRBV7-9; 7 bases map to TRBD1. Specimen: PBMCs. The receptor was derived from a woman between 18 and 49 years old in good health. This CDR3 is CASSEGQLRNYGYTF. CDR3 sequence (DNA): TGTGCCAGCAGCGAGGGACAGCTTAGAAACTATGGCTACACCTTC.